Shown below are 20 T cell receptor beta chains from a single sample sequenced in a study of T cells after yellow fever vaccination. MiXCR was run by TCRdb on the 5' RACE reads, yielding one entry per CDR3 protein. In the table there are 320,000 or so distinct CDR3 sequences, less than 9.5% of which are singletons. Sequencing was performed on PBMCs, taken around 45 days after the first yellow fever vaccination. The source is a man younger than 30 who received the YFV17D yellow fever vaccine.

The V call is TRBV4-1, the J call TRBJ1-6; TRBD1 matches at 7 bases. J was trimmed by 8 bases and V by 4 bases; bases with no gene match: 8. The CDR3 contains 15 residues. Germline V CDR1 and CDR2: MGHRA, YSYEKL. The CDR3 region has the DNA TGCGCCAGCAGCCCAGACGAGGGGGCCTATTCACCCCTCCACTTT. Its translation: CASSPDEGAYSPLHF.

This clonotype has only a few counts. The chain is built from TRBV29-1 and TRBJ2-3; D gene unclear. This CDR3 region has 12 residues. V lost 8 bases and J 0 bases, leaving 9 bases between the germline ends. The germline V gene has CDR1 SQVTM and CDR2 ANQGSEA. The CDR3, as DNA: TGCAGCCCTATCGACAGCACAGATACGCAGTATTTT. Translated, it gives CSPIDSTDTQYF.

The V gene is TRBV29-1, the J gene TRBJ2-3; D may be TRBD1 (6 bases). Germline V gene lookup returns CDR1 SQVTM and CDR2 ANQGSEA. The CDR3 totals 14 residues. V lost 1 base, J lost 0 bases, and 8 bases lay in between. The chain's CDR3 is CSVEGGQSTDTQYF. CDR3 DNA: TGCAGCGTTGAAGGAGGACAGAGCACAGATACGCAGTATTTT.

This clonotype was seen only a few times. The genes are TRBV20-1 and TRBJ2-5; the D is unclear. The J call is uncertain, as TRBJ2-1 better fits the DNA end. CDR3 length equals 11 residues. The germline V gene has CDR1 DFQATT and CDR2 SNEGSKA (reference sequence). In DNA form, the CDR3 reads TGCAGTGCTAGGAGCCAAGAGACCCAGTTCTTC. Protein product: CSARSQETQFF.

The chain couples TRBV7-2 to TRBJ1-2, with TRBD1 matching 9 bases. Germline assignment: CDR1 SGHTA and CDR2 FQGNSA. The CDR3 consists of 15 residues. Unmatched junction bases numbered 7, after V lost 5 bases and J lost 3 bases. The CDR3 DNA is TGTGCCAGCAGCCAGACAGGGGGGGGATACTATGGCTACACCTTC. Translating it yields CASSQTGGGYYGYTF.

CDR3 bases: TGTGCCAGCAGCCGAGGACAGGGACTTTACACAGATACGCAGTATTTT. This sequence encodes CASSRGQGLYTDTQYF. V gene TRBV12-3 or TRBV12-4 combines with J gene TRBJ2-3; 8 bases are shared with TRBD1. The CDR3 covers 16 residues. The V gene end was trimmed by 6 bases and the J gene end by 2 bases; junction bases not matched to a gene: 10.

The chain recombines TRBV10-3 with TRBJ2-5; D is unresolved. The germline V gene has CDR1 ENHRY and CDR2 SYGVKD. V lost 4 bases to trimming and J lost 7 bases, with 10 bases between them. The CDR3 is 12 residues long. CDR3 bases: TGTGCCATCAGTGCCTCAGGCGGGACCCAGTACTTC. Its protein is CAISASGGTQYF.

This clonotype showed up just a few times. The chain employs TRBV12-3 or TRBV12-4 and TRBJ1-6, with D maybe TRBD1 (6 bases). V gave up 6 bases and J gave up 0 bases, with 15 bases separating them. CDR3 length: 17 amino acids. Here the CDR3 reads CASSDGQFGSYNSPLHF. CDR3 coding DNA: TGTGCCAGCAGCGATGGACAGTTTGGCTCCTATAATTCACCCCTCCACTTT.

The chain recombines TRBV7-8 with TRBJ1-2; D is possibly TRBD1 (6 bases). The CDR3 loop spans 13 amino acids. V gave up 4 bases and J gave up 3 bases, with 9 bases separating them. Germline CDR1 SGHVS, CDR2 FQNEAQ. The DNA for the CDR3 is TGTGCCAGCAGCTCGGGACACCACTATGGCTACACCTTC. Its translation is CASSSGHHYGYTF. Using reference TRBV7-8 and TRBJ1-2 for the parts outside the CDR3, the full variable domain is GAGVSQSPRYKVAKRGQDVALRCDPISGHVSLFWYQQALGQGPEFLTYFQNEAQLDKSGLPSDRFFAERPEGSVSTLKIQRTQQEDSAVYLCASSSGHHYGYTFGSGTRLTVV.

This clonotype occurred a few times. The V and J genes are TRBV4-3 and TRBJ1-6; 10 bases match TRBD1. Germline assignment: CDR1 LGHNA and CDR2 YSLEER. The junction had 6 bases not matched to a gene; V was cut back by 3 bases and J by 10 bases. CDR3 length: 15 residues. The DNA for the CDR3 is TGCGCCAGCAGCCACGTTGGACAGGGGGGCTCACCCCTCCACTTT. Its protein product is CASSHVGQGGSPLHF.

The chain links TRBV5-1 to TRBJ2-1, with D hard to call. Trimming removed 3 bases at V and 3 bases at J, with 13 bases between. The CDR3 has 15 amino acids. Germline CDR1 and CDR2: SGHRS and YFSETQ. CDR3 residues: CASSWAPQNYNEQFF. As DNA, the CDR3 is TGCGCCAGCAGCTGGGCTCCCCAGAACTACAATGAGCAGTTCTTC.

This clonotype was counted between two and nine times. The V and J genes are TRBV12-3 or TRBV12-4 and TRBJ2-2; D is unclear. This CDR3 spans 15 amino acids. V was pared by 3 bases and J by 6 bases, with 14 bases between. The CDR3 coding sequence is TGTGCCAGCAGTTTTGACGCGGCTTTCCCCGGGGAGCTGTTTTTT. Its protein is CASSFDAAFPGELFF.

This clonotype has only a few counts. V and J are TRBV5-8 and TRBJ1-6, with 7 bases fitting TRBD1. V shed 1 base and J 6 bases; nucleotides not matched to a gene: 10. CDR3 length equals 17 residues. The germline gives CDR1 SGHTS, CDR2 YDEGEE. The CDR3 DNA follows: TGTGCCAGCAGCTTGATCTATCAACAGGGGAGTAATTCACCCCTCCACTTT. This gives the protein CASSLIYQQGSNSPLHF.

At least ten counts were recorded for this clonotype. V usage is TRBV20-1 and J usage is TRBJ2-6; D not certain. The CDR3 is 14 amino acids. Trimming took off 5 bases at V and 0 bases at J, with 8 bases between the two ends. Germline CDR1 reads DFQATT; CDR2 reads SNEGSKA (reference sequence). The CDR3 sequence is CSAPMSSGANVLTF. CDR3 DNA sequence: TGCAGTGCTCCAATGAGCTCTGGGGCCAACGTCCTGACTTTC.

DNA of the CDR3: TGTGCCAGCAGTCACTGGACAGGGGGCCTTTCAGATACGCAGTATTTT. Protein: CASSHWTGGLSDTQYF. The chain links TRBV6-5 to TRBJ2-3, with 11 nucleotides matching TRBD1. With V trimmed by 5 bases and J by 4 bases, 8 bases remained unmatched. The germline CDR1 and CDR2 sequences are MNHEY and SVGAGI. The CDR3 runs 16 residues.

This rearrangement joins TRBV29-1 to TRBJ2-3; D not resolved. V lost 2 bases to trimming and J lost 4 bases, with 10 bases between them. This CDR3 contains 13 residues. Germline V CDR1 and CDR2: SQVTM, ANQGSEA. The CDR3 protein is CSVEPPGPDTQYF. The CDR3 DNA reads TGCAGCGTTGAACCCCCAGGACCAGATACGCAGTATTTT.

This chain joins TRBV24-1 and TRBJ2-1; D call uncertain. The germline gives CDR1 KGHDR, CDR2 SFDVKD. This CDR3 is built from 11 residues. V was pared by 5 bases and J by 6 bases, with 4 bases between. CDR3 sequence: CATSVGNEQFF. In DNA form, the CDR3 reads TGTGCCACCAGTGTGGGCAATGAGCAGTTCTTC.

This clonotype was observed a handful of times. This chain links TRBV4-3 with TRBJ2-3, with D unclear. Germline CDR1 LGHNA, CDR2 YSLEER. V was pared by 0 bases and J by 2 bases, with 6 bases between. This CDR3 is 14 amino acids long. The CDR3 protein is CASSQDLDTDTQYF. CDR3 sequence (DNA): TGCGCCAGCAGCCAAGATCTAGACACAGATACGCAGTATTTT.

This clonotype was observed a handful of times. This chain links TRBV7-9 with TRBJ1-1; no definite D call. The CDR3 is 13 amino acids. Germline V CDR1 and CDR2: SEHNR, FQNEAQ (reference sequence). V lost 8 bases to trimming and J lost 1 base, with 11 bases between them. The CDR3 DNA reads as TGTGCCAGCGTAGTAGCAGGGAACACTGAAGCTTTCTTT. Protein: CASVVAGNTEAFF. Based on the CDR3 plus reference TRBV7-9 and TRBJ1-1, the full variable domain is DTGVSQNPRHKITKRGQNVTFRCDPISEHNRLYWYRQTLGQGPEFLTYFQNEAQLEKSRLLSDRFSAERPKGSFSTLEIQRTEQGDSAMYLCASVVAGNTEAFFGQGTRLTVV.

This clonotype has more than one count but fewer than ten. The V gene is TRBV7-2, the J gene TRBJ2-1, with TRBD2 as a possible D gene (6 bases). The CDR3 is 15 residues long. V was cut by 0 bases and J by 4 bases, with 10 bases left in between. CDR1 and CDR2 (germline): SGHTA, FQGNSA. CDR3: CASSLARGNYNEQFF. DNA for the CDR3: TGTGCCAGCAGCTTAGCACGGGGGAATTACAATGAGCAGTTCTTC.